Listed here are 27 T cell receptor beta chains from one sample, sequenced in a study of T cell repertoires in cytomegalovirus infection. For these TCRs, the target antigens are not known. TCRdb called the reads again in MiXCR, with one record for every CDR3 protein. This sample has approximately 260,000 distinct CDR3 sequences; approximately 22% occur once, and the top ten carry roughly 19%. The sample in question was cultured PBMCs, obtained from culture after CMV antigen stimulation. These receptors originate from a human donor in good health (CMV status not recorded). Some clones in this sample may be carry-over from other donors' samples.

In its sample, this clonotype was seen many times. The genes are TRBV7-2 and TRBJ2-3; D unclear. V was pared by 3 bases and J by 0 bases, with 7 bases between. CDR1 and CDR2 from the germline V gene are SGHTA and FQGNSA. This CDR3 region has 14 residues. In DNA form, the CDR3 reads TGTGCCAGCAGCTTTGATAGTAGCACAGATACGCAGTATTTT. It codes for CASSFDSSTDTQYF.

The rearrangement uses TRBV10-3 and TRBJ2-7; TRBD2 matches 10 bases. Germline V lookup: CDR1 ENHRY, CDR2 SYGVKD. The CDR3 loop spans 13 amino acids. With V trimmed by 3 bases and J by 7 bases, 3 bases remained unmatched. CDR3 nucleotide sequence: TGTGCCATCAGTGACCTAGCGGGGGATGAGCAGTACGTC. It is translated as CAISDLAGDEQYV.

The V gene is TRBV2, the J gene TRBJ2-3; D is ambiguous. Germline-derived CDR1 and CDR2 are SNHLY and FYNNEI. V was shortened by 5 bases and J by 4 bases, with 13 bases between the two germline ends. The length of the CDR3 is 14 residues. The CDR3 region has the DNA TGTGCCAGCAGTTTTCTGGGTTTTTCAGATACGCAGTATTTT. This translates into CASSFLGFSDTQYF.

This clonotype came up a few times. The chain is built from TRBV7-9 and TRBJ2-7; D possibly corresponds to TRBD2 (5 bases). This CDR3 region has 15 residues. Trimming left V 4 bases short and J 3 bases short, with 16 bases between. Looked up from germline, CDR1 is SEHNR and CDR2 is FQNEAQ (reference sequence). DNA of the CDR3: TGTGCCAGCAGCTCACTAACCAGCGGTAACTACGAGCAGTACTTC. Encoded protein: CASSSLTSGNYEQYF.

The rearrangement joins TRBV6-2 or TRBV6-3 to TRBJ2-5, with a possible D match to TRBD1 (5 bases). The CDR3 extends over 16 amino acids. Germline CDR1 and CDR2: MNHEY and SVGEGT. Trimming removed 2 bases at V and 5 bases at J, with 18 bases between. The CDR3 spells CASSYLQGSVKETQYF. CDR3 nucleotides: TGTGCCAGCAGTTACCTCCAGGGATCAGTGAAGGAGACCCAGTACTTC.

This clonotype was counted at least ten times. This chain joins TRBV7-2 and TRBJ2-1, with a weak D call TRBD2 (6 bases). Looked up from germline, CDR1 is SGHTA and CDR2 is FQGNSA. The germline V and J ends were trimmed by 3 bases and 4 bases, with 13 bases remaining between them. This CDR3 comprises 15 residues. DNA for the CDR3: TGTGCCAGCAGCTTGGCGGGATACGTTTACAATGAGCAGTTCTTC. Protein sequence: CASSLAGYVYNEQFF.

To note about this clonotype: Germline is not matched at one junction end, which may reflect a read error. V usage is TRBV12-3 or TRBV12-4 and J usage is TRBJ2-4; 10 bases fit TRBD1. This CDR3 is 13 amino acids long. The CDR3 sequence is CASSPNPGQGRNF. The CDR3 bases are TGTGCCAGCAGTCCGAATCCGGGACAGGGGCGGAACTTC.

The CDR3 bases are TGTGCCAGCAGCTTTGACAGTACGACCGGGGAGCTGTTTTTT. Residues: CASSFDSTTGELFF. The chain is built from TRBV11-3 and TRBJ2-2; D is possibly TRBD1 (5 bases). V lost 3 bases and J lost 5, with 10 bases in between. From germline, CDR1 is SGHNT and CDR2 YENEEA. The CDR3 spans 14 residues. Based on the CDR3 plus reference TRBV11-3 and TRBJ2-2, the full variable domain is EAGVVQSPRYKIIEKKQPVAFWCNPISGHNTLYWYLQNLGQGPELLIRYENEEAVDDSQLPKDRFSAERLKGVDSTLKIQPAELGDSAVYLCASSFDSTTGELFFGEGSRLTVL.

The gene calls are TRBV2 and TRBJ2-3, with 8 positions matching TRBD2. Germline V gene data show CDR1 as SNHLY and CDR2 as FYNNEI. The length of the CDR3 is 16 residues. The V and J ends lost 5 bases and 3 bases, in that order; junction bases with no gene match: 10. CDR3 sequence reads: CASSRDPGTRTDTQYF. CDR3 DNA: TGTGCCAGCAGTAGAGACCCCGGGACTAGGACAGATACGCAGTATTTT.

V gene TRBV7-3 combines with J gene TRBJ2-7; perhaps TRBD1 as D (5 bases). V lost 5 bases and J 0 bases, leaving 11 bases between the germline ends. Germline lookup yields CDR1 SGHTA and CDR2 FQGTGA. The CDR3 is 14 amino acids. CDR3 DNA sequence: TGTGCCAGCAGCGAGACAGAATACTCCTACGAGCAGTACTTC. Translating it yields CASSETEYSYEQYF.

The chain uses TRBV4-3 and TRBJ1-6, with 7 bases matching TRBD1. The trim removed 0 bases at V and 9 bases at J, leaving 5 bases unmatched. CDR3 length: 15 residues. In germline, CDR1 is LGHNA, CDR2 YSLEER. CDR3 residues: CASSQDHRGGSPLHF. CDR3 DNA sequence: TGCGCCAGCAGCCAAGATCACAGGGGAGGTTCACCCCTCCACTTT.

The rearrangement links TRBV7-6 to TRBJ2-1; 13 bases are shared with TRBD2. This CDR3 spans 16 amino acids. Germline CDR1 reads SGHVS; CDR2 reads FNYEAQ. The junction had 10 bases not matched to a gene; V was cut back by 5 bases and J by 9 bases. This CDR3 reads CASSPETGLAGFEQFF. The DNA for the CDR3 is TGTGCCAGCAGCCCCGAAACGGGACTAGCGGGATTTGAGCAGTTCTTC.

The rearrangement links TRBV7-2 to TRBJ2-3; TRBD2 might be the D (5 bases). Looked up from germline, CDR1 is SGHTA and CDR2 is FQGNSA. This CDR3 has 17 residues. V was shortened by 5 bases and J by 3 bases, with 21 bases between the two germline ends. The CDR3 sequence: CASSPLRLSGATDTQYF. CDR3 sequence (DNA): TGTGCCAGCAGCCCGCTAAGACTAAGCGGAGCAACAGATACGCAGTATTTT.

The sample holds a few counts of this clonotype. This sequence joins TRBV6-1 and TRBJ2-1; D is unclear. Per the germline V gene, CDR1 is MNHNS and CDR2 is SASEGT. V lost 5 bases and J 2 bases, leaving 13 bases between the germline ends. CDR3 length equals 15 residues. The CDR3 DNA reads as TGTGCCAGCAGTTATACCCTCGAACCCTACAATGAGCAGTTCTTC. It translates to CASSYTLEPYNEQFF.

The chain carries TRBV2 and TRBJ2-7; 8 bases are a match to TRBD1. The CDR3 length is 15 residues. CDR1 and CDR2 from the germline V gene are SNHLY and FYNNEI. V shed 6 bases, J shed 2 bases, and the junction held 9 bases outside the gene matches. DNA of the CDR3: TGTGCCAGCAGGGGCAGGGGGCGTAGTCCCTACGAGCAGTACTTC. It encodes CASRGRGRSPYEQYF.

This clonotype was seen at least ten times. The chain links TRBV7-9 to TRBJ2-7, with a possible D match to TRBD2 (6 bases). The CDR3 is 14 amino acids. Germline V gives CDR1 SEHNR, CDR2 FQNEAQ (reference sequence). The V end was cut by 4 bases, the J end by 4 bases, with 14 bases between. The CDR3 protein is CASSYGTARYEQYF. The CDR3 DNA is TGTGCCAGCAGCTACGGGACTGCTCGGTACGAGCAGTACTTC.

This clonotype has a handful of counts. This chain uses TRBV7-2 with TRBJ2-3; D not resolved. Trimming left V 1 base short and J 5 bases short, with 13 bases between. This CDR3 contains 15 residues. Germline loops: CDR1 SGHTA, CDR2 FQGNSA. CDR3 in DNA: TGTGCCAGCAGCTTAGTGGGGTTGGTTGGAGATACGCAGTATTTT. Its translation: CASSLVGLVGDTQYF.

This clonotype has a handful of counts. The chain employs TRBV7-2 and TRBJ2-7; possibly TRBD1 for D (5 bases). The CDR3 runs to 13 residues. Trimming took 5 bases from V and 2 from J, leaving 10 bases between them. Germline CDR1 is SGHTA and CDR2 is FQGNSA. The DNA of the CDR3 is TGTGCCAGCAGCACTTACAGGACCTACGAGCAGTACTTC. It encodes CASSTYRTYEQYF.

This clonotype was seen ten or more times. The rearrangement uses TRBV6-1 and TRBJ1-5, with 10 bases matching TRBD1. After removal of 9 bases from V and 4 bases from J, the junction contained 3 bases not matched to a gene. Germline CDR1 reads MNHNS; CDR2 reads SASEGT. This CDR3 is 13 amino acids long. This CDR3 reads CASLGQGNQPQHF. The CDR3 nucleotides read TGTGCCAGTCTGGGACAGGGGAATCAGCCCCAGCATTTT.

This clonotype was observed many times. V gene TRBV7-2 combines with J gene TRBJ2-1; 8 bases agree with TRBD1. With V trimmed by 5 bases and J by 5 bases, 11 bases remained unmatched. Germline assignment: CDR1 SGHTA and CDR2 FQGNSA. The CDR3 loop spans 16 amino acids. The CDR3 sequence is CASSRGQGWSNNEQFF. The DNA of the CDR3 is TGTGCCAGCAGCCGAGGACAGGGATGGTCCAACAATGAGCAGTTCTTC.

The J gene is TRBJ1-1, the V gene TRBV7-7, with 8 bases aligning to TRBD1. There are 15 residues in the CDR3. Germline CDR1 is SSHAT and CDR2 is FNYEAQ (reference sequence). The CDR3 sequence: CASGPLSGGGTEAFF. CDR3 nucleotides: TGTGCTAGCGGACCTTTATCAGGGGGCGGCACTGAAGCTTTCTTT.

This clonotype was detected only once. The V call is TRBV20-1, the J call TRBJ1-2; D uncertain. The CDR3 is 14 amino acids. Germline V CDR1 and CDR2: DFQATT, SNEGSKA (reference sequence). V gave up 3 bases and J gave up 4 bases, with 15 bases separating them. The CDR3 DNA reads as TGCAGTGCTAGTGAGGAGGGAGGAGGCTATGGCTACACCTTC. It yields the protein CSASEEGGGYGYTF.

This clonotype was counted a single time. V is TRBV9 and J is TRBJ2-6, with 8 nucleotides matching TRBD1. The trim removed 3 bases at V and 1 base at J, leaving 12 bases unmatched. This CDR3 region has 19 residues. Germline CDR1 is SGDLS and CDR2 is YYNGEE. CDR3 region: CASSETYQGAHSGANVLTF. CDR3 in DNA: TGTGCCAGCAGCGAGACCTACCAGGGGGCGCATTCTGGGGCCAACGTCCTGACTTTC.

This clonotype was observed at least ten times. J is TRBJ1-6 and V is TRBV7-2, with 7 bases aligning to TRBD1. The J segment lost 12 bases and the V segment lost 10 bases, leaving 12 bases of the junction unmatched. Germline V lookup: CDR1 SGHTA, CDR2 FQGNSA. This CDR3 region has 13 residues. The CDR3 sequence: CATKGGAGGPLHF. The CDR3 DNA is TGTGCCACAAAAGGGGGCGCCGGAGGACCCCTCCACTTT.

This clonotype came up many times. V is TRBV7-2 and J is TRBJ2-7, with TRBD2 matching 7 bases. The trim removed 5 bases at V and 4 bases at J, leaving 20 bases unmatched. Germline values: CDR1 SGHTA, CDR2 FQGNSA. The CDR3 length is 18 residues. The CDR3 DNA reads as TGTGCCAGCAGCCCCCAAGGGGAAAAATCCGGGAGGAATTACGAGCAGTACTTC. It translates to CASSPQGEKSGRNYEQYF.

The chain employs TRBV7-9 and TRBJ2-3; D remains unclear. Germline CDR1 SEHNR, CDR2 FQNEAQ (reference sequence). This CDR3 region has 17 residues. V shed 5 bases and J shed 3 bases, with 21 bases lying between them. As DNA, the CDR3 is TGTGCCAGCAGCCCCCCCGCCCCTGGGTGGCGTACAGATACGCAGTATTTT. Protein sequence: CASSPPAPGWRTDTQYF.

This clonotype appeared a few times. The gene calls are TRBV19 and TRBJ2-3; 9 bases line up with TRBD2. CDR1 LNHDA and CDR2 SQIVND come from the germline V gene (reference sequence). The CDR3 loop spans 15 amino acids. With V trimmed by 3 bases and J by 2 bases, 3 bases remained unmatched. The CDR3 loop is CASSMASGITDTQYF. Here the CDR3 DNA reads TGTGCCAGTAGTATGGCTAGCGGGATCACAGATACGCAGTATTTT.